One TCR beta chain is described in this entry. What it recognizes is unknown. These data originate in a study of cytomegalovirus exposure and HLA in healthy donors. General study points: The authors later found TCR association rates varying by HLA locus, with DRB1 most and HLA-C fewest.

This CDR3 spans 13 amino acids. Germline values: CDR1 SGHNT, CDR2 YYREEE (reference sequence). V lost 0 bases and J 10 bases, leaving 11 bases between the germline ends. The PCR made use of 60 Vbeta and 13 Jbeta primers. Measured with immunoSEQ multiplex PCR; TCRdb has only the in-frame clones, and not every one. The sample comprises about 90,000 clones, about 66% of which are singletons, and around 1.9% rests with the top ten. The receptor's source is a man younger than 40 in good health and CMV-seronegative. Material: PBMCs. The V gene is TRBV5-4, the J gene TRBJ2-1; a weak D match, TRBD1 (6 bases). The CDR3 coding sequence is TGTGCCAGCAGCTTGGCCCAGGGGAGAGAGCAGTTCTTC. Its protein product is CASSLAQGREQFF.